The T cell receptor (beta chain) under discussion was sequenced for a study of blood T cell repertoires in COVID-19. Clones were sequenced by immunoSEQ multiplex PCR, and TCRdb holds only the in-frame ones, with some missing. The sample comprises 80,000 to 100,000 clones, approximately 86% of which are singletons, and 22% rests with the top ten. V lost 4 bases to trimming and J lost 4 bases, with 13 bases between them. CDR3 length: 14 residues. The germline V gene encodes CDR1 LNHDA and CDR2 SQIVND (reference sequence). V gene TRBV19 combines with J gene TRBJ1-1, with D tentatively TRBD1 (5 bases). The sample was peripheral blood. This receptor was obtained from a woman older than 75 in a cohort sampled during active or convalescent COVID-19. The CDR3 DNA reads TGTGCCAGTAGTAGGACTCCGGGGGTCACTGAAGCTTTCTTT. This sequence encodes CASSRTPGVTEAFF. The variable domain in full, completed from reference TRBV19 and TRBJ1-1, reads DGGITQSPKYLFRKEGQNVTLSCEQNLNHDAMYWYRQDPGQGLRLIYYSQIVNDFQKGDIAEGYSVSREKKESFPLTVTSAQKNPTAFYLCASSRTPGVTEAFFGQGTRLTVV.